This TCR beta chain appears in the sequencing data of a study of T cell changes during pregnancy in multiple sclerosis. Method: immunoSEQ multiplex PCR; TCRdb's copy keeps in-frame clones and lacks some. The sample has approximately 87,000 clones; about 89% are singletons. With V trimmed by 3 bases and J by 5 bases, 6 bases remained unmatched. Germline loops: CDR1 LGHNT, CDR2 FRNRAP. The CDR3 covers 15 residues. This clonotype was sampled from a female donor with multiple sclerosis, enrolled in a pregnancy study. This chain links TRBV12-5 with TRBJ2-2; 7 bases are shared with TRBD1. Here the sequenced sample was CD4+ T cells from peripheral blood mononuclear cells, taken in the second trimester of pregnancy. Here the CDR3 DNA reads TGTGCTAGTGGTTTAGGTGACAGGGAGACCGGGGAGCTGTTTTTT. Protein sequence: CASGLGDRETGELFF. Complete variable domain (other parts from reference TRBV12-5 and TRBJ2-2): DARVTQTPRHKVTEMGQEVTMRCQPILGHNTVFWYRQTMMQGLELLAYFRNRAPLDDSGMPKDRFSAEMPDATLATLKIQPSEPRDSAVYFCASGLGDRETGELFFGEGSRLTVL.